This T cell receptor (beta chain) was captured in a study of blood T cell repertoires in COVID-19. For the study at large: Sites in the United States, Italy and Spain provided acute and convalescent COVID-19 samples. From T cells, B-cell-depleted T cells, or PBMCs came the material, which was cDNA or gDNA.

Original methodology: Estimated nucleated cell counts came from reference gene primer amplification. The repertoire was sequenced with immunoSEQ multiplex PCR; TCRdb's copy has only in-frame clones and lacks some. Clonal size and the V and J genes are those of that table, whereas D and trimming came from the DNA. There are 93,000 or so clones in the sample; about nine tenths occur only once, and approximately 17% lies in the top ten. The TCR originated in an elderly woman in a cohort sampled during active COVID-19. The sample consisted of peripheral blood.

CDR3 nucleotide sequence: TGCGCCAGCAGACCGGGACTAGCGGGAGGGCCCACCGGGGAGCTGTTTTTT. Its protein is CASRPGLAGGPTGELFF. The chain uses TRBV5-1 and TRBJ2-2; 16 bases match TRBD2. Losses at the gene ends were 5 bases for V and 4 bases for J; bases not matched to a gene: 5. Germline-derived CDR1 and CDR2 are SGHRS and YFSETQ. The CDR3 has 17 amino acids.